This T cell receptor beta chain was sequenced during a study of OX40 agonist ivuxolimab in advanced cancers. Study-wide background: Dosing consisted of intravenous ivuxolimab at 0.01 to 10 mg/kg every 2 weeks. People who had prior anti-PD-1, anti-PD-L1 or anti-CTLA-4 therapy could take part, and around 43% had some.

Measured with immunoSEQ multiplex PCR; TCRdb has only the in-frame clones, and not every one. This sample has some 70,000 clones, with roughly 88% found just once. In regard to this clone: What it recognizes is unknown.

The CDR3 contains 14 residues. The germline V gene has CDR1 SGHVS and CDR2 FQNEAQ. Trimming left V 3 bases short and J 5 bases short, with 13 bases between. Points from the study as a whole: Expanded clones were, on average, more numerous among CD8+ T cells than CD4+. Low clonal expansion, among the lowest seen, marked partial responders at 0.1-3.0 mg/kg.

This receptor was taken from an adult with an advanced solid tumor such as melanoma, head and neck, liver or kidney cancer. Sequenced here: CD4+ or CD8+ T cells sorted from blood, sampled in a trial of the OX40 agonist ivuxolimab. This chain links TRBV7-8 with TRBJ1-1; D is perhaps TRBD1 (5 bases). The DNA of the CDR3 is TGTGCCAGCAGCTTCGCCGGCGAGGGGACTGAAGCTTTCTTT. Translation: CASSFAGEGTEAFF.